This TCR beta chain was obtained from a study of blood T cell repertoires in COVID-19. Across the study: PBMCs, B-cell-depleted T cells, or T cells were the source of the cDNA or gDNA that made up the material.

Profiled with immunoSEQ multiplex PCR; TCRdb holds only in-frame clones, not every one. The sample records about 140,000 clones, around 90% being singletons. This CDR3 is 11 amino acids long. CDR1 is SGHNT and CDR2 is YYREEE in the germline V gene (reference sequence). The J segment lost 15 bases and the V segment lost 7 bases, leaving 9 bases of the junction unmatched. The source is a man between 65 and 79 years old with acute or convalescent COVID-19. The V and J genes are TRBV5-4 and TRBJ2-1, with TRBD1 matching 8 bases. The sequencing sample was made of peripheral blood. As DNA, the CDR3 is TGTGCCAGCCTTAGCCGGGACAGGTGGTTCTTC. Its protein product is CASLSRDRWFF.